The clone carrying this T cell receptor beta chain was seen more than once but under ten times. The authors' processing: For nucleated cells, counts were estimated from reference gene primer amplification. The method was immunoSEQ multiplex PCR; TCRdb's version includes in-frame clones alone and lacks a portion of them. That table is the source of V, J and clone size, and D and trimming were worked out from the DNA. Here the sample spans under 13,000 clones, roughly 80% being singletons. This specimen belongs to a study of blood T cell repertoires in COVID-19. Study in general: Both acute and convalescent COVID-19 samples were obtained from the United States, Italy and Spain. From T cells, B-cell-depleted T cells, or PBMCs came the material, which was cDNA or gDNA.

The sample comprised peripheral blood. This TCR derives from a man aged 70-80 years with active COVID-19.

The CDR3 is CASSQGQAGNTIYF. The CDR3 DNA reads as TGTGCCAGCAGCCAGGGACAGGCGGGAAACACCATATATTTT. The V and J genes are TRBV5-4 and TRBJ1-3; the match to TRBD1 covers 8 bases. CDR1 is SGHNT, CDR2 YYREEE, per germline (reference sequence). The V and J ends lost 4 bases and 4 bases, in that order; junction bases with no gene match: 4. There are 14 residues in the CDR3.